The TCR beta chain described here comes from a study of blood T cell repertoires in COVID-19. Study as a whole: From T cells, B-cell-depleted T cells, or PBMCs came the material, which was cDNA or gDNA.

Source study methods: The assay estimated nucleated cells by amplifying reference gene primers. The protocol was immunoSEQ multiplex PCR, while the TCRdb copy is restricted to in-frame clones and leaves out a portion. The DNA was the basis for D and trimming; V, J and clone size are from that table. Found here are about 140,000 clones, 80% to 90% of them singletons; the top ten hold about 1.5%. This clone was counted once. This CDR3 region has 12 residues. Trimming pared 6 bases from V and 4 bases from J, leaving 9 bases between. In germline, CDR1 is MNHNY, CDR2 SVGAGI (reference sequence). Material for sequencing was peripheral blood. The V gene is TRBV6-6, the J gene TRBJ1-2; unclear D gene. The sequence was collected from a woman between 45 and 60 years old with acute or convalescent COVID-19. This chain's CDR3 is CASRLSSYGYTF. DNA for the CDR3: TGTGCCAGCAGACTCTCAAGCTATGGCTACACCTTC.